This paragraph reports one T cell receptor beta chain. Blood sampling took place at baseline, cycle 4 day 1, and cycle 7 day 1. CDR1 and CDR2 from the germline V gene are SGHNT and YYREEE (reference sequence). This CDR3 is built from 13 residues. Trimming removed 4 bases at V and 4 bases at J, with 10 bases between. The protocol was immunoSEQ multiplex PCR, while the TCRdb copy is restricted to in-frame clones and leaves out a portion. Here the sample spans 75,000 to 100,000 clones, approximately 84% being singletons. The source of the sample is a study of OX40 agonist ivuxolimab in advanced cancers. Background on the study: Hepatocellular carcinoma, melanoma, renal cell or head and neck cancer occurred in dose-escalation patients. The study reported partial responses in three patients: one hepatocellular carcinoma, two cutaneous melanoma.

The source of this sequence is an adult with an advanced solid tumor such as melanoma, head and neck, liver or kidney cancer. Sequenced material: CD4+ or CD8+ T cells sorted from blood, taken in a trial of the OX40 agonist ivuxolimab. The chain has TRBV5-4 and TRBJ2-3; possibly TRBD1 for D (6 bases). The CDR3 DNA sequence: TGTGCCAGCAGCCCACAGGGTGCAGATACGCAGTATTTT. It translates to CASSPQGADTQYF.